This T cell receptor beta chain was profiled in a study of cytomegalovirus exposure and HLA in healthy donors. The study's findings and limits: By a later analysis, the bulk of CMV-associated TCR beta chains appeared HLA-restricted.

Turning to this clone: Its matching antigen is unknown.

The primer mix had 60 Vbeta and 13 Jbeta primers. Sequencing was performed with immunoSEQ multiplex PCR; in TCRdb, only in-frame clones are kept and a portion is missing. This table has approximately 110,000 clones, approximately 84% appearing once. CDR1 is MNHEY, CDR2 SVGAGI, per germline. This CDR3 comprises 14 residues. The J segment lost 8 bases and the V segment lost 5 bases, leaving 6 bases of the junction unmatched. Sequencing was performed on PBMCs. This sequence joins TRBV6-5 and TRBJ2-2, with 9 positions matching TRBD2. This clonotype originated in a middle-aged man in good health and CMV-seronegative. CDR3 sequence reads: CASSKGLAIGELFF. The DNA of the CDR3 is TGTGCCAGCAGTAAAGGACTAGCGATTGGGGAGCTGTTTTTT.